This TCR beta chain was recorded in a study of T-cell memory formation after mild COVID-19 (dated by TCRdb to about 2021). Notes on the research overall: TCR sequence clusters from the two donors were found to be largely donor specific. In a couple of donors, T-cell clones that expanded and contracted after mild COVID-19 were tracked by sequencing TCRalpha and TCRbeta repertoires over time. Two young, previously healthy adult volunteers, one female and one male, were included in the cohort.

Ficoll-Paque density gradient centrifugation was used to isolate PBMCs. The sequencing machine was an Illumina NovaSeq 6000. TCRalpha and TCRbeta cDNA libraries were constructed by 5'RACE with constant-segment primers, with sample barcodes and unique molecular identifiers being introduced. Trizol reagent was used to extract RNA from every sample. Libraries were amplified in two PCR steps, with a second sample barcode and Illumina TruSeq adapters added in the second step. Sequencing of libraries was performed on an Illumina NovaSeq with 2 x 150 bp paired-end reads. The published analysis was carried out like this. With migec v1.2.7, reads were demultiplexed and then collapsed into UMI-guided consensus sequences. Using mixcr v2.1.11, the UMI consensuses were aligned to TRA and TRB V and J templates and assembled into clonotypes. Expanded or contracted clonotypes were those called significant by both edgeR and NoisET, with noise models trained on biological replicates. For edgeR calls, a false discovery rate-adjusted p below 0.01 and a log2 fold-change threshold of 1 were applied. As an exploratory analysis of dynamics, PCA with hierarchical clustering was applied to max-normalized trajectories of the 1000 most abundant clonotypes. Separately sequenced CD4+ and CD8+ repertoires were used to assign the CD4 or CD8 phenotype of responding clones. TCRdb trimmed the raw reads at Q25, called clones with MiXCR and kept productive beta chains. Each CDR3 protein appears once, grouped with its most common genes and DNA. What appears here as the V and J calls and clone size reflects TCRdb's work, not the paper's. Here the sample has under 450,000 distinct CDR3 sequences; approximately 22% occur a single time. Roughly 21% of the sample goes to the ten largest clones.

This clonotype was recorded a few times. There is no known antigen for this receptor. Per-nucleotide qualities are absent, and no much larger clonotype sits a single base away. Broad study findings and their caveats: Only two mild cases were covered in the study, and larger cohorts including severe cases with pre-infection samples were considered necessary. SARS-CoV-2 specificity was not confirmed for the second-wave clones peaking on day 37. Some responding clones were detected in pre-infection memory, which suggested that pre-existing cross-reactive memory T cells had joined the SARS-CoV-2 response. Contracting CD4+ clones were located mainly in the CM and EM memory subsets, whereas CD8+ clones were found to be enriched in EMRA. Balanced CD4/CD8 phenotypes were observed for clones contracting from day 15 to 85, whereas a bias towards CD4+ was observed for a second wave of clones expanding from day 15 to 37.

The TCR comes from a man aged 18-30 years who had mild COVID-19 (a few samples of this study predate the infection). The sample titles of this study are shuffled in the database, so cell type and time point are left out; the donor was told from shared clones. What was sequenced was PBMCs or a T cell subset sorted from them (not recorded which).

The CDR3 reads CSVVSGINTDTQYF. The nucleotides are TGCAGCGTTGTGTCAGGGATAAACACAGATACGCAGTATTTT. The rearrangement joined TRBV29-1 to TRBJ2-3; matching of 5 bases hints at TRBD1 as the D gene. Measured from the cysteine to the phenylalanine, the CDR3 is 14 residues long. Only the CDR3 part of the read is kept: 42 bases, read in frame from the first base. Trimming costs V 4 bases and J 2 bases, and their ends lie 13 bases apart. CDR1 and CDR2 are drawn from the germline V gene: SQVTM, ANQGSEA.